This T cell receptor beta chain stems from a study of T cell responses to AZD1222 COVID-19 vaccine. Germline-derived CDR1 and CDR2 are SGHVS and FNYEAQ. Trimming left V 0 bases short and J 1 base short, with 9 bases between. The CDR3 extends over 15 amino acids. Clones were sequenced by immunoSEQ multiplex PCR, and TCRdb holds only the in-frame ones, with some missing. The sample includes about 200,000 clones, approximately 94% of them seen just once. The specimen was peripheral blood, collected 28 days after the second dose of the MenACWY control vaccine. This sequence originates from an adult who received the MenACWY meningococcal vaccine as a control. The chain uses TRBV7-6 and TRBJ1-2; no definite D call. The CDR3 sequence: CASSLADGGNYGYTF. The CDR3 coding sequence is TGTGCCAGCAGCTTAGCTGATGGCGGTAACTATGGCTACACCTTC. The full variable domain, in which reference TRBV7-6 and TRBJ1-2 provide the parts outside the CDR3, is GAGVSQSPRYKVTKRGQDVALRCDPISGHVSLYWYRQALGQGPEFLTYFNYEAQQDKSGLPNDRFSAERPEGSISTLTIQRTEQRDSAMYRCASSLADGGNYGYTFGSGTRLTVV.